The rows below give T cell receptor beta chains drawn from one sample of a study of radiotherapy plus CTLA-4 blockade in lung cancer. This table comes from immunoSEQ multiplex PCR, and its TCRdb copy is limited to in-frame clones, with some not included. There are 52,000 or so clones in the sample; roughly three quarters occur only once, and 3.2% lies in the top ten. The source was peripheral blood, collected from a patient treated with radiotherapy plus ipilimumab. These receptors came from a human donor with non-small cell lung cancer who had a partial response to radiotherapy plus ipilimumab. Both conserved end residues are trimmed from each CDR3.

CDR3aa,j_gene,v_gene
ASRNAGVREQY,TRBJ2-7,TRBV6-5
ASRTKDEQGNTIY,TRBJ1-3,TRBV6-5
ASNRDYGETQY,TRBJ2-5,TRBV5-1
ASSPGADTDTQY,TRBJ2-3,TRBV5-4
ASSRLAGGLNEQF,TRBJ2-1,TRBV4-2
ASSGDREETQY,TRBJ2-5,TRBV9
ASNLVEMNTEAF,TRBJ1-1,TRBV28
ASSPTLTGTGALTIY,TRBJ1-3,TRBV4-2
ASSLAWGPQEIQY,TRBJ2-5,TRBV5-1
ASSATSGGRSDTQY,TRBJ2-3,TRBV6-1
ASSAGGPRVPGELF,TRBJ2-2,TRBV5-6
ASSEGVMGGEQY,TRBJ2-7,TRBV6-1
ASSQGVVNTGELF,TRBJ2-2,TRBV11-3
ASSLGEPYEQY,TRBJ2-7,TRBV5-4
ASSPGTSGGIRDEQF,TRBJ2-1,TRBV9
ASSAPGLGGETQY,TRBJ2-5,TRBV28